This section outlines one TCR beta chain sequence together with its context. Its antigen remains undetermined. No much larger clone is present one base from it, and per-base qualities are unavailable. V is cut by 0 bases and J by 5 bases, and the space between the germline ends is 9 bases. For CDR1 and CDR2, the germline V gene lists SGHDT and YYEEEE. Including the terminal cysteine and phenylalanine, the CDR3 comprises 13 residues. Of the read, only the CDR3 DNA is kept; its 39 bases are in frame from base 1. The sample comes from a study of technical replicates of blood from several donors (dated by TCRdb to the late 2010s). Library preparation used the immunoSEQ multiplex PCR assay. TCRdb mirrors the immuneACCESS table, restricted to in-frame sequences. Some clones are absent from its copies; in checked studies, under half trace to an unresolved V gene, and the reason for the others is unknown. Counted in this sample were thousands of clones; 91% of them appeared once. The ten largest clonotypes hold roughly 9.8% of the sample.

Sequencing used PBMCs. This clonotype was obtained from a human donor in good health. The rearrangement combines TRBV5-6 with TRBJ2-7, and TRBD2 may be the D gene, going by 7 matching bases. CDR3 region: CASSLAGGHEQYF. The DNA is as follows: TGTGCCAGCAGCTTGGCGGGGGGCCACGAGCAGTACTTC. Supplemented by the reference TRBV5-6 and TRBJ2-7 proteins around the CDR3, the complete variable domain is DAGVTQSPTHLIKTRGQQVTLRCSPKSGHDTVSWYQQALGQGPQFIFQYYEEEERQRGNFPDRFSGHQFPNYSSELNVNALLLGDSALYLCASSLAGGHEQYFGPGTRLTVT.